This paragraph reports one TCR beta chain. Within the sample, other DNA sequences also encode this same CDR3. This record belongs to a study of blood T cell repertoires in COVID-19. As handled by the study authors: Amplification with reference gene primers provided the estimates of nucleated cell counts. Repertoires were generated with immunoSEQ multiplex PCR, while TCRdb's copy carries only in-frame clones and drops some. V, J and clone size were drawn from that table, and D and trimming were deduced from the DNA. Seen here are roughly 230,000 clones, 83% observed once, and the top ten hold around 7.2%. Germline V CDR1 and CDR2: LNHDA, SQIVND (reference sequence). The CDR3 totals 13 residues. V was shortened by 2 bases and J by 5 bases, with 6 bases between the two germline ends.

Input material: peripheral blood. V usage is TRBV19 and J usage is TRBJ2-2; TRBD1 might be the D (5 bases). This receptor was taken from a woman aged 45-60 years with acute or convalescent COVID-19. CDR3 sequence reads: CASSIQGTGELFF. The CDR3 DNA reads as TGTGCCAGTAGTATACAGGGAACCGGGGAGCTGTTTTTT.